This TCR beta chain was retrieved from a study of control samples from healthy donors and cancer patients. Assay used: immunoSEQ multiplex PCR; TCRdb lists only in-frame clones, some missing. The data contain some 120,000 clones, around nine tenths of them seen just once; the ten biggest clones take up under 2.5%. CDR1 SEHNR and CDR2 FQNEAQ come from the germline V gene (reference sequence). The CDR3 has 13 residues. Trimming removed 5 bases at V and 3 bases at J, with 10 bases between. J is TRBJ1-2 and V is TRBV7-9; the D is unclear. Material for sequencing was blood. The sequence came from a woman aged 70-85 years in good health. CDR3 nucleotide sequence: TGTGCCAGCAGCCGCTCCCAATACTATGGCTACACCTTC. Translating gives CASSRSQYYGYTF.